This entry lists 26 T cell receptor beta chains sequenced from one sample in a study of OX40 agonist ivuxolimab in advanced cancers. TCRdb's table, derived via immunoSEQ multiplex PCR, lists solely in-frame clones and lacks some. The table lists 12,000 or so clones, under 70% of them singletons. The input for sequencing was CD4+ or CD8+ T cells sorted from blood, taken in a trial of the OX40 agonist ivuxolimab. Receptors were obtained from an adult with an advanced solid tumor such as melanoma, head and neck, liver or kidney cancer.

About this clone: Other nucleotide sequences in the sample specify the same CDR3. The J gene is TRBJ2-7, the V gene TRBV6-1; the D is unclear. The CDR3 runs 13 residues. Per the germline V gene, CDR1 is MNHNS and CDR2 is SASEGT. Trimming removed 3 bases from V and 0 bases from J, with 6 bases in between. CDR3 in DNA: TGTGCCAGCAGTGATTACGGCTCCTACGAGCAGTACTTC. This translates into CASSDYGSYEQYF.

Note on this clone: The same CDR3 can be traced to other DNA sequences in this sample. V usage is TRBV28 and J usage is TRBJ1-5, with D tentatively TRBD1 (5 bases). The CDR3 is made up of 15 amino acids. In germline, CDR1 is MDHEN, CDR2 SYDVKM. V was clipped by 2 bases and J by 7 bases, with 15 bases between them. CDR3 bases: TGTGCCAGCAGTTTAGGGCAGGGTTTCAGGCAGCCCCAGCATTTT. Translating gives CASSLGQGFRQPQHF.

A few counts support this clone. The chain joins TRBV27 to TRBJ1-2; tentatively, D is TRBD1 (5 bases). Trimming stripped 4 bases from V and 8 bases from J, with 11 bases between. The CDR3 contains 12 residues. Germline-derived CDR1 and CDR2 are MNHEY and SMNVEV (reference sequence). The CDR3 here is CASSSPGNGYTF. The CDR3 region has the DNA TGTGCCAGCAGTTCCCCAGGGAACGGCTACACCTTC.

The CDR3 nucleotides are TGTGCCAGCAGCCTATCAATATCGGGGGAGACCCAGTACTTC. Amino acids: CASSLSISGETQYF. The chain couples TRBV13 to TRBJ2-5; TRBD2 might be the D (5 bases). The CDR3 sequence is 14 residues long. Germline V gives CDR1 PRHDT, CDR2 FYEKMQ (reference sequence). With 5 bases removed from V and 5 bases from J, the gap between germline ends came to 15 bases.

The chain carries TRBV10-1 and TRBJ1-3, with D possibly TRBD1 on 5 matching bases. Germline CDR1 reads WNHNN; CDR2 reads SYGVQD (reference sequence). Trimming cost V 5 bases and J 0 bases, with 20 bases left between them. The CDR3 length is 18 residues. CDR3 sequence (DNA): TGCGCCAGCAGTAATTACCGACGGACACCGAGCTCTGGAAACACCATATATTTT. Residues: CASSNYRRTPSSGNTIYF.

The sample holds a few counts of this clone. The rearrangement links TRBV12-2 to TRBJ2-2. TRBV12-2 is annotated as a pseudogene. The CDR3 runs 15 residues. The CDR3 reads CASRLANLGTGELFF. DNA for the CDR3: TGTGCAAGTCGCTTAGCGAATTTAGGGACCGGGGAGCTGTTTTTT.

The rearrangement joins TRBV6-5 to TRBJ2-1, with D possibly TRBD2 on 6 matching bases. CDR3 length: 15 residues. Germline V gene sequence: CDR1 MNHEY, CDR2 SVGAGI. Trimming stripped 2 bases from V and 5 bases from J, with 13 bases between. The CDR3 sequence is CASSYEASEHNEQFF. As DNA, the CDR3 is TGTGCCAGCAGTTACGAGGCTAGCGAGCACAATGAGCAGTTCTTC.

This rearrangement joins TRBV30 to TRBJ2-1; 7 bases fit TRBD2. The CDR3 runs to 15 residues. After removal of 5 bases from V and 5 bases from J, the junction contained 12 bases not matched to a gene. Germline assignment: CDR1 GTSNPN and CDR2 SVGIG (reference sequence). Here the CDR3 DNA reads TGTGCCTGGGCCTCCATTGGGGGGGGTAACAATGAGCAGTTCTTC. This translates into CAWASIGGGNNEQFF. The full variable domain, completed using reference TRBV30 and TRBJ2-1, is SQTIHQWPATLVQPVGSPLSLECTVEGTSNPNLYWYRQAAGRGLQLLFYSVGIGQISSEVPQNLSASRPQDRQFILSSKKLLLSDSGFYLCAWASIGGGNNEQFFGPGTRLTVL.

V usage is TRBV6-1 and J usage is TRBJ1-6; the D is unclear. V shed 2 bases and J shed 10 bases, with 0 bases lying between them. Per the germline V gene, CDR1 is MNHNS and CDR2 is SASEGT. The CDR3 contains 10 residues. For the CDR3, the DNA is TGTGCCAGCAGTGAATCACCCCTCCACTTT. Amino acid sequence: CASSESPLHF.

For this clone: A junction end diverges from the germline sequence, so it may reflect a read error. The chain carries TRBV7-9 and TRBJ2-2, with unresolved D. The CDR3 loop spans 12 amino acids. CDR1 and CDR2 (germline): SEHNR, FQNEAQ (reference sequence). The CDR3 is CASSLTDGELFF. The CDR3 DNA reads TGCGCCAGCAGCCTTACAGACGGGGAGCTGTTTTTT.

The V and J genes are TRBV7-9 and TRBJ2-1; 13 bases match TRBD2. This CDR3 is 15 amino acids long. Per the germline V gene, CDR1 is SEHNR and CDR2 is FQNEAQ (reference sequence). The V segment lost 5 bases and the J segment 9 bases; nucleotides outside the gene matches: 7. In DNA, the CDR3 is TGTGCCAGCAGCCTACTAGCGGGAGGGCCCAGTGAGCAGTTCTTC. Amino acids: CASSLLAGGPSEQFF.

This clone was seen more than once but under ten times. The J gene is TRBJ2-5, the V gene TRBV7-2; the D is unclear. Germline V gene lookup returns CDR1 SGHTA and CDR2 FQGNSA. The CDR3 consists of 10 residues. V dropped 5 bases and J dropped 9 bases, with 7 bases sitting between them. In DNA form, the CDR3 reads TGTGCCAGCAGCCCCACGGCCCAGTACTTC. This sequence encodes CASSPTAQYF.

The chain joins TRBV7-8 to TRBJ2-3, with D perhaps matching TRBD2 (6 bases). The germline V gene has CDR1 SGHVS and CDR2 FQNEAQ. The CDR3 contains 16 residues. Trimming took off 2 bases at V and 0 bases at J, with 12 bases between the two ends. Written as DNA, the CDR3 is TGTGCCAGCAGCTTATGGGGTAGCGGTAGCACAGATACGCAGTATTTT. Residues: CASSLWGSGSTDTQYF.

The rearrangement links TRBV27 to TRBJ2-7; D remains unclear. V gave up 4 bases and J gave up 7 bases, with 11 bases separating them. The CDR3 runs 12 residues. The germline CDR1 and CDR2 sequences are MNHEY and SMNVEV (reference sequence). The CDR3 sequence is CASSSPPQEQYF. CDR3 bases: TGTGCCAGCAGTTCACCCCCGCAAGAGCAGTACTTC.

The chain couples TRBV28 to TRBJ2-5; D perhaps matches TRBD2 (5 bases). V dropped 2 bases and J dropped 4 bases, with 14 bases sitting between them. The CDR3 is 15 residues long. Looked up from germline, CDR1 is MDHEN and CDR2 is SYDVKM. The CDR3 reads CASSLRLPGVETQYF. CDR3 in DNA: TGTGCCAGCAGTTTACGACTACCAGGAGTAGAGACCCAGTACTTC.

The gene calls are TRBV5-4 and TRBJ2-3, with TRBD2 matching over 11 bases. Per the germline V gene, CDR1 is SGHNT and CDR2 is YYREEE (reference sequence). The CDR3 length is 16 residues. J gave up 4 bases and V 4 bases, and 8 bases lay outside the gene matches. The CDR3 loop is CASSLTGLAVSDTQYF. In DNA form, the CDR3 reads TGTGCCAGCAGCCTTACGGGACTAGCGGTTTCAGATACGCAGTATTTT.

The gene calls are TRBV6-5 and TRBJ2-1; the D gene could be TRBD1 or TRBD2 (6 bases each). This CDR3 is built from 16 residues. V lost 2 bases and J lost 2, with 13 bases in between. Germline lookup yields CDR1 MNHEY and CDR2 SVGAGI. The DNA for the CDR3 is TGTGCCAGCAGTTACGGGGGGCGGGGACCCTACAATGAGCAGTTCTTC. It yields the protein CASSYGGRGPYNEQFF.

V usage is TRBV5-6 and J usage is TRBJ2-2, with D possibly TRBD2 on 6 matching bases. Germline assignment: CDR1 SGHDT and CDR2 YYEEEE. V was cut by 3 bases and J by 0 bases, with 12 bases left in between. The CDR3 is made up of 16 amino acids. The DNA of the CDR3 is TGTGCCAGCAGCTCACATGGGACTGCGAACACCGGGGAGCTGTTTTTT. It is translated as CASSSHGTANTGELFF.

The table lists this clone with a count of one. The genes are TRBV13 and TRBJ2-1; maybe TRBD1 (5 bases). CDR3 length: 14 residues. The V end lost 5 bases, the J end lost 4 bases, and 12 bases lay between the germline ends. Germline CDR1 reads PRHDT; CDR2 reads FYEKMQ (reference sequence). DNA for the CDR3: TGTGCCAGCAGCACAGGCCAGGCTTACAATGAGCAGTTCTTC. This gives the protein CASSTGQAYNEQFF.

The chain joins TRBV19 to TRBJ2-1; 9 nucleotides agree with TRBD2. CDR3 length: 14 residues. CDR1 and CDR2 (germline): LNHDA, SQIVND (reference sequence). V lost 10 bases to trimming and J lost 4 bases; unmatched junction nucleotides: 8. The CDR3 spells CATSSGGPYNEQFF. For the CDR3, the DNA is TGTGCCACCTCAAGCGGGGGGCCTTACAATGAGCAGTTCTTC. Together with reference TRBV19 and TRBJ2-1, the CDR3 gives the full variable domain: DGGITQSPKYLFRKEGQNVTLSCEQNLNHDAMYWYRQDPGQGLRLIYYSQIVNDFQKGDIAEGYSVSREKKESFPLTVTSAQKNPTAFYLCATSSGGPYNEQFFGPGTRLTVL.

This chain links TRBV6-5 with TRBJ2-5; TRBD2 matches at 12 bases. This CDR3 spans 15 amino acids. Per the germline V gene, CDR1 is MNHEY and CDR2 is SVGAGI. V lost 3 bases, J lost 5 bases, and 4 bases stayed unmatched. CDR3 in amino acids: CASSYSGTSGETQYF. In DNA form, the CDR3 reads TGTGCCAGCAGTTATTCCGGGACTAGCGGGGAGACCCAGTACTTC.

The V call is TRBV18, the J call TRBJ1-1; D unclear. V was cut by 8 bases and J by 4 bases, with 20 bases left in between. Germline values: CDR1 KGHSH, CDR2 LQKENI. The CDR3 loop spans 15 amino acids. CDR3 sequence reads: CASTMSAGRGTEAFF. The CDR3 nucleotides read TGTGCCAGCACAATGTCAGCCGGAAGAGGCACTGAAGCTTTCTTT. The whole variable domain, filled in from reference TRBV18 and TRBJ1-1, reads NAGVMQNPRHLVRRRGQEARLRCSPMKGHSHVYWYRQLPEEGLKFMVYLQKENIIDESGMPKERFSAEFPKEGPSILRIQQVVRGDSAAYFCASTMSAGRGTEAFFGQGTRLTVV.

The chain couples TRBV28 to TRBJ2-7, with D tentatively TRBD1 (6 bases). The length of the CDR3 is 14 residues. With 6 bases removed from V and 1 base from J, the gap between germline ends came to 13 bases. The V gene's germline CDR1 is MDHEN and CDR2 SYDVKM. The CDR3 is CASSTGHRSYEQYF. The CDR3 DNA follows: TGTGCCAGCAGCACGGGACACCGATCCTACGAGCAGTACTTC. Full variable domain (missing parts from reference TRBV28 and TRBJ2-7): DVKVTQSSRYLVKRTGEKVFLECVQDMDHENMFWYRQDPGLGLRLIYFSYDVKMKEKGDIPEGYSVSREKKERFSLILESASTNQTSMYLCASSTGHRSYEQYFGPGTRLTVT.

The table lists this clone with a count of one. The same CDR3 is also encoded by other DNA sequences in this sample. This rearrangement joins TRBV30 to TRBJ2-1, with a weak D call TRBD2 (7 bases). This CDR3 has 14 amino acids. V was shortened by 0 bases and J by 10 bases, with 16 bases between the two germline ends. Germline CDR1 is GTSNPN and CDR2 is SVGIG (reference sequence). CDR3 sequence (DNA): TGTGCCTGGAGTGTACTTGGGGGGGCGGGGGAGCAGTTCTTC. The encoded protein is CAWSVLGGAGEQFF.

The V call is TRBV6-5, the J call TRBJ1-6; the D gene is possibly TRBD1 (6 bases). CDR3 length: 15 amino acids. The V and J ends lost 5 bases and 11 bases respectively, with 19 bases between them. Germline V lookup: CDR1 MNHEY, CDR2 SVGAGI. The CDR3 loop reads CASSHPGGTKTPLHF. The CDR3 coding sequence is TGTGCCAGCAGTCACCCGGGGGGCACGAAAACACCCCTCCACTTT.

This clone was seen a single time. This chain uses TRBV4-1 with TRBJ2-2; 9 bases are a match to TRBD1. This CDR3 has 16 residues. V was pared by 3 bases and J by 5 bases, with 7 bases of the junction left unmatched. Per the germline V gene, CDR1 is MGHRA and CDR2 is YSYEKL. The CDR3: CASSHPPGTGTGELFF. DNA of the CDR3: TGCGCCAGCAGCCACCCCCCGGGGACAGGGACCGGGGAGCTGTTTTTT.